The sequence of this T cell receptor (beta chain) was determined in a study of cytomegalovirus exposure and HLA in healthy donors. The CDR3 loop spans 14 amino acids. Germline CDR1 reads LGHNA; CDR2 reads YSLEER. V was cut by 4 bases and J by 1 base, with 10 bases left in between. 60 Vbeta and 13 Jbeta primers were used in PCR. The data were produced by immunoSEQ multiplex PCR, yet TCRdb's version contains in-frame clones alone and is incomplete. The table has roughly 80,000 clones, roughly 80% seen once; the top ten hold 7% to 7.5%. The gene calls are TRBV4-3 and TRBJ1-1; D ambiguous. Sequences were obtained from PBMCs. The TCR was taken from a woman aged 40 to 50 in good health and CMV-seronegative. The DNA of the CDR3 is TGCGCCAGCAGCCGGGAGATCTCGAACACTGAAGCTTTCTTT. It specifies CASSREISNTEAFF.